These 25 T cell receptor beta chains originate from one sample sequenced in a study of T-cell memory formation after mild COVID-19 (dated by TCRdb to about 2021). The receptor library was made with 5' RACE. Sequencing was performed on an Illumina NovaSeq 6000. TCRdb itself trimmed the public reads at Q25 with fastp, ran MiXCR and retained productive beta chains. Each entry merges the rows of one CDR3 protein and shows their most common DNA and genes. The sample has around 250,000 distinct CDR3 sequences on record, around 16% of them singletons. The ten largest clones take up over 20% of the sample. Sequenced material: PBMCs or a T cell subset sorted from them (not recorded which). These receptors came from a man younger than 35 who had mild COVID-19 (a few samples of this study predate the infection). The sample titles of this study are shuffled in the database, so cell type and time point are left out; the donor was told from shared clones.

V usage is TRBV25-1 and J usage is TRBJ1-2, with D possibly being TRBD1 (5 bases). CDR3 size: 13 residues. V lost 1 base and J 6 bases, leaving 9 bases between the germline ends. Germline V gives CDR1 MGHDK, CDR2 SYGVNS. CDR3 DNA sequence: TGTGCCAGCAGTGAATTACAGGCGGATGGCTACACCTTC. Protein: CASSELQADGYTF.

The sample holds a few counts of this clonotype. The gene calls are TRBV20-1 and TRBJ1-1, with 7 bases fitting TRBD1. This CDR3 spans 13 amino acids. Germline V gene data show CDR1 as DFQATT and CDR2 as SNEGSKA (reference sequence). Losses at the gene ends were 5 bases for V and 6 bases for J; bases not matched to a gene: 9. For the CDR3, the DNA is TGCAGTGCTTTAGACAGGGTAGCAGCTGAAGCTTTCTTT. It specifies CSALDRVAAEAFF.

The chain recombines TRBV10-3 with TRBJ2-5, with D hard to call. Between the trimmed V and J ends, which lost 6 bases and 0 bases, there was a span of 2 bases. The germline V gene encodes CDR1 ENHRY and CDR2 SYGVKD. The CDR3 is made up of 11 amino acids. The CDR3 region has the DNA TGTGCCATCAGGAACCAAGAGACCCAGTACTTC. This sequence encodes CAIRNQETQYF.

The chain couples TRBV28 to TRBJ2-7; TRBD2 matches 8 bases. The CDR3 has 15 amino acids. The V segment lost 6 bases and the J segment 5 bases; nucleotides outside the gene matches: 12. Germline loops: CDR1 MDHEN, CDR2 SYDVKM. This chain's CDR3 is CASRATGGGTDEQYV. Written as DNA, the CDR3 is TGTGCCAGCAGGGCCACTGGCGGGGGGACCGACGAGCAGTACGTC.

This clonotype was observed a handful of times. The J gene is TRBJ1-1, the V gene TRBV4-2, with a weak D call TRBD1 (5 bases). V lost 2 bases and J 4 bases, leaving 14 bases between the germline ends. The germline V gene has CDR1 LGHNA and CDR2 YNFKEQ. The CDR3 contains 15 residues. The CDR3 is CASSQRPGVGTEAFF. CDR3 in DNA: TGTGCCAGCAGCCAACGACCGGGGGTTGGCACTGAAGCTTTCTTT.

The rearrangement links TRBV5-1 to TRBJ1-1, with 7 nucleotides matching TRBD1. V lost 1 base to trimming and J lost 0 bases; unmatched junction nucleotides: 3. CDR3 length equals 15 residues. From germline, CDR1 is SGHRS and CDR2 YFSETQ. The CDR3 loop reads CASSLTGDMNTEAFF. For the CDR3, the DNA is TGCGCCAGCAGCTTGACAGGGGACATGAACACTGAAGCTTTCTTT.

This clonotype appeared many times. This chain uses TRBV12-3 or TRBV12-4 with TRBJ2-3, with D unclear. The germline V and J ends were trimmed by 4 bases and 2 bases, with 10 bases remaining between them. The CDR3 is made up of 14 amino acids. The CDR3 bases are TGTGCCAGCAGTTGGTGGGGTTTCACAGATACGCAGTATTTT. It is translated as CASSWWGFTDTQYF.

On this clonotype: A read error may be the cause here, since a much bigger clone is one base away. The rearrangement links TRBV6-5 to TRBJ1-2; no definite D call. V lost 2 bases and J lost 4, with 14 bases in between. The CDR3 contains 15 residues. Germline V gene sequence: CDR1 MNHEY, CDR2 SVGAGI. As DNA, the CDR3 is TGTGCCAGCAGTTACGGTATGGTGGCCAGCTATGGCTACACCTTC. It encodes CASSYGMVASYGYTF.

The chain employs TRBV6-5 and TRBJ1-4; D unclear. The CDR3 spans 13 residues. V lost 6 bases, J lost 4 bases, and 9 bases lay in between. Germline V gives CDR1 MNHEY, CDR2 SVGAGI. The CDR3 is CASSTGSNEKLFF. Here the CDR3 DNA reads TGTGCCAGCAGCACCGGGAGTAATGAAAAACTGTTTTTT.

This chain joins TRBV3-1 and TRBJ2-7; 10 bases are a match to TRBD1. This CDR3 contains 14 residues. The germline V gene encodes CDR1 LGHDT and CDR2 YNNKEL (reference sequence). With 3 bases clipped from V and 4 bases from J, the junction kept 3 bases outside the gene matches. CDR3 loop: CASSHDRGPYEQYF. In nucleotides, the CDR3 is TGTGCCAGCAGCCATGACAGGGGGCCGTACGAGCAGTACTTC.

This sequence joins TRBV5-1 and TRBJ2-6, with 13 positions matching TRBD2. The V segment lost 2 bases and the J segment 2 bases; nucleotides outside the gene matches: 4. This CDR3 has 18 residues. CDR1 and CDR2 from the germline V gene are SGHRS and YFSETQ. The CDR3: CASSLQLAGGPGANVLTF. CDR3 bases: TGCGCCAGCAGCTTACAACTAGCGGGGGGGCCTGGGGCCAACGTCCTGACTTTC.

The CDR3 here is CSAAQDDLNTIYF. The CDR3 DNA sequence: TGCAGTGCTGCCCAGGACGATCTAAACACCATATATTTT. V is TRBV20-1 and J is TRBJ1-3; D ambiguous. The CDR3 length is 13 residues. Trimming removed 5 bases at V and 6 bases at J, with 14 bases between. Germline V CDR1 and CDR2: DFQATT, SNEGSKA (reference sequence).

This clonotype was picked up one time. The chain has TRBV6-2 or TRBV6-3 and TRBJ1-2; 10 bases fit TRBD1. Looked up from germline, CDR1 is MNHEY and CDR2 is SVGEGT. The CDR3 extends over 14 amino acids. The V and J ends lost 6 bases and 6 bases, in that order; junction bases with no gene match: 7. This chain's CDR3 is CASSRDRGIDGYTF. The CDR3 DNA follows: TGTGCCAGCAGCCGGGACAGGGGCATTGATGGCTACACCTTC.

This clonotype was detected a few times. The rearrangement links TRBV6-1 to TRBJ1-3, with no clear D. Germline V gives CDR1 MNHNS, CDR2 SASEGT. CDR3 length: 16 residues. The V gene lost 4 bases and the J gene lost 0 bases, with 13 bases spanning the gap. The CDR3 is CASSVHPANSGNTIYF. The DNA for the CDR3 is TGTGCCAGCAGTGTTCATCCAGCGAACTCTGGAAACACCATATATTTT.

This clonotype was counted only a few times. This sequence joins TRBV5-1 and TRBJ2-1; 7 nucleotides agree with TRBD2. V shed 4 bases, J shed 8 bases, and the junction held 9 bases outside the gene matches. This CDR3 spans 14 amino acids. Looked up from germline, CDR1 is SGHRS and CDR2 is YFSETQ. The CDR3 here is CASSKWGGSDEQFF. As DNA, the CDR3 is TGCGCCAGCAGCAAGTGGGGGGGGAGCGATGAGCAGTTCTTC.

This clonotype was detected only a few times. The V gene is TRBV7-2, the J gene TRBJ2-5; 9 bases agree with TRBD2. Germline CDR1 SGHTA, CDR2 FQGNSA. The trim removed 1 base at V and 5 bases at J, leaving 11 bases unmatched. This CDR3 contains 17 residues. DNA of the CDR3: TGTGCCAGCAGCTTAGGCCTAGCGGGGTTGGTCGGGGAGACCCAGTACTTC. Translating it yields CASSLGLAGLVGETQYF.

The table lists this clonotype with a few counts. V is TRBV24-1 and J is TRBJ2-3, with D perhaps matching TRBD1 (6 bases). Trimming took 5 bases from V and 9 from J, leaving 14 bases between them. The CDR3 loop spans 13 amino acids. The germline CDR1 and CDR2 sequences are KGHDR and SFDVKD. The CDR3 nucleotides are TGTGCCACCAGTGGACTACAGGGTGACACGCAGTATTTT. This codes for CATSGLQGDTQYF.

The chain carries TRBV6-6 and TRBJ2-2; unclear D gene. Germline CDR1 MNHNY, CDR2 SVGAGI (reference sequence). V was shortened by 2 bases and J by 3 bases, with 10 bases between the two germline ends. CDR3 length equals 15 residues. CDR3 residues: CASSYNSPHTGELFF. The CDR3 DNA sequence: TGTGCCAGCAGTTACAACTCGCCGCACACCGGGGAGCTGTTTTTT.

This clonotype appeared a few times. The rearrangement joins TRBV5-4 to TRBJ2-1; D call uncertain. CDR1 SGHNT and CDR2 YYREEE come from the germline V gene (reference sequence). CDR3 length: 14 residues. Trimming removed 2 bases at V and 0 bases at J, with 6 bases between. The CDR3 nucleotides read TGTGCCAGCAGCTTCGAGAGCTCCTACAATGAGCAGTTCTTC. As protein: CASSFESSYNEQFF.

V gene TRBV20-1 combines with J gene TRBJ2-7; D is possibly TRBD2 (6 bases). Deletions cut 0 bases from V and 2 bases from J, with 11 bases between. This CDR3 comprises 14 residues. CDR1 and CDR2 from the germline V gene are DFQATT and SNEGSKA (reference sequence). The CDR3 region is CSARDLLAAYEQYF. The CDR3 DNA sequence: TGCAGTGCTAGAGATCTACTAGCAGCCTACGAGCAGTACTTC.

This chain connects TRBV28 to TRBJ2-1; TRBD2 might be the D (7 bases). Germline CDR1 and CDR2: MDHEN and SYDVKM. The length of the CDR3 is 15 residues. V lost 4 bases and J lost 7, with 17 bases in between. CDR3 nucleotide sequence: TGTGCCAGCAGTTCTCCTGTGGGGGGGCCTAATGAGCAGTTCTTC. This sequence encodes CASSSPVGGPNEQFF.

This clonotype was seen more than once but under ten times. The chain couples TRBV7-9 to TRBJ2-2; D not resolved. The CDR3 loop spans 15 amino acids. The germline CDR1 and CDR2 sequences are SEHNR and FQNEAQ (reference sequence). Deletions cut 2 bases from V and 2 bases from J, with 9 bases between. The CDR3 DNA sequence: TGTGCCAGCAGCTTACTGCCAATAAACACCGGGGAGCTGTTTTTT. It is translated as CASSLLPINTGELFF.

V is TRBV3-1 and J is TRBJ2-4; 8 bases are a match to TRBD1. Germline trimming cut 7 bases from V and 11 bases from J; bases unmatched to any gene: 10. The CDR3 has 13 residues. Germline lookup yields CDR1 LGHDT and CDR2 YNNKEL (reference sequence). The CDR3 DNA follows: TGTGCCAGCACCCCCAGGGGGCGCAACGTTCAGTACTTC. This codes for CASTPRGRNVQYF.

This clonotype was seen repeatedly, ten times or more. Given the absence of the conserved phenylalanine or tryptophan at the CDR3 end, a read error is likely. It is unclear where the CDR3 begins or ends on the DNA, so no DNA is shown, and the CDR3 is as TCRdb lists it. CDR3 loop: CASSPRGC. The chain is built from TRBV18 and TRBJ1-1. The CDR3 region is 8 residues in length, termini included. The germline CDR1 and CDR2 sequences are KGHSH and LQKENI.

The chain combines TRBV10-3 with TRBJ1-2; TRBD1 matches at 7 bases. CDR3 length: 14 residues. V shed 4 bases, J shed 1 base, and the junction held 3 bases outside the gene matches. Germline CDR1 ENHRY, CDR2 SYGVKD. The CDR3 sequence is CAISGTGLNYGYTF. The CDR3 bases are TGTGCCATCAGTGGGACAGGCCTTAACTATGGCTACACCTTC.